The 25 T cell receptor beta chains presented below share a single source sample, sequenced in a study of blood T cells in healthy people across ages. Together with a sample-barcoded 5' primer, a J-beta primer mix was included in a second PCR lasting about 7 to 11 cycles. TCRdb re-called the 5' RACE reads through MiXCR, storing one row per CDR3 protein. The table includes 750,000 to 950,000 distinct CDR3 sequences, about 53% detected once. Sequenced input: blood. These receptors were taken from an elderly man in good health.

This sequence joins TRBV10-3 and TRBJ2-1; 9 nucleotides match TRBD2. After removal of 2 bases from V and 0 bases from J, the junction contained 5 bases not matched to a gene. This CDR3 is built from 17 residues. Germline lookup yields CDR1 ENHRY and CDR2 SYGVKD. CDR3 sequence (DNA): TGTGCCATCAGTGAGCGCGGGAGGGCCCCCTCCTACAATGAGCAGTTCTTC. Protein product: CAISERGRAPSYNEQFF.

This sequence joins TRBV20-1 and TRBJ1-5; weak D call: TRBD1 (5 bases). Trimming took off 3 bases at V and 3 bases at J, with 9 bases between the two ends. In germline, CDR1 is DFQATT, CDR2 SNEGSKA (reference sequence). The CDR3 totals 13 residues. CDR3 in amino acids: CSARGLVNQPQHF. The CDR3 DNA follows: TGCAGTGCTAGGGGGCTGGTCAATCAGCCCCAGCATTTT.

A single count supports this clonotype. The rearrangement links TRBV3-1 to TRBJ2-1; TRBD1 agrees at 9 bases. This CDR3 region has 15 residues. The germline V gene encodes CDR1 LGHDT and CDR2 YNNKEL (reference sequence). Unmatched junction bases numbered 3, after V lost 5 bases and J lost 1 base. CDR3 nucleotides: TGTGCCAGCAGCTACGACAGGGGGTCCTACAATGAGCAGTTCTTC. Translated: CASSYDRGSYNEQFF.

The J gene is TRBJ2-6, the V gene TRBV11-2, with a tentative D call TRBD1 (6 bases). Germline V gives CDR1 SGHAT, CDR2 FQNNGV. CDR3 size: 17 residues. V was cut by 4 bases and J by 3 bases, with 16 bases left in between. CDR3 amino acids: CASSWTARRVGANVLTF. As DNA, the CDR3 is TGTGCCAGCAGCTGGACAGCCAGGCGGGTTGGGGCCAACGTCCTGACTTTC.

This clonotype is a singleton in its sample. The V gene is TRBV12-3 or TRBV12-4, the J gene TRBJ1-6; 8 bases fit TRBD1. This CDR3 region has 14 residues. The ends lost 6 bases at V and 10 bases at J; junction bases unmatched: 8. CDR3 amino acids: CASSYTGTGSPLHF. The CDR3 coding sequence is TGTGCCAGCAGCTATACCGGGACAGGCTCACCCCTCCACTTT.

The chain links TRBV2 to TRBJ1-5; D is ambiguous. The V and J ends lost 8 bases and 7 bases respectively, with 9 bases between them. Germline CDR1 is SNHLY and CDR2 is FYNNEI. CDR3 size: 11 residues. CDR3 residues: CASGLGQPQHF. In DNA form, the CDR3 reads TGTGCCAGCGGGCTAGGGCAGCCCCAGCATTTT.

The genes are TRBV7-2 and TRBJ2-3; 7 bases map to TRBD2. CDR1 and CDR2 (germline): SGHTA, FQGNSA. CDR3 length: 16 residues. Trimming cost V 4 bases and J 2 bases; bases outside gene matches: 9. The CDR3 nucleotides read TGTGCCAGCAGCTCCCCGGGCGCGGGAGTCACAGATACGCAGTATTTT. The encoded protein is CASSSPGAGVTDTQYF.

The V call is TRBV7-2, the J call TRBJ1-4; D gene ambiguous. The V end was cut by 3 bases, the J end by 0 bases, with 17 bases between. Germline values: CDR1 SGHTA, CDR2 FQGNSA. The CDR3 contains 18 residues. CDR3 residues: CASSLWGKGPPTNEKLFF. The CDR3 DNA reads as TGTGCCAGCAGCTTGTGGGGTAAAGGGCCCCCAACTAATGAAAAACTGTTTTTT.

Points on this clonotype: The germline gene is not matched at one end of the junction; a read error may be the cause. The gene calls are TRBV18 and TRBJ2-1; D is perhaps TRBD2 (6 bases). Germline values: CDR1 KGHSH, CDR2 LQKENI. This CDR3 spans 16 amino acids. The CDR3 DNA sequence: TGTGCCGGCTCACCACTAGGACTACCTTCCTACAATGAGCAGTTCTTC. It translates to CAGSPLGLPSYNEQFF.

The chain joins TRBV29-1 to TRBJ2-3; TRBD1 might be the D (5 bases). This CDR3 contains 14 residues. Germline loops: CDR1 SQVTM, CDR2 ANQGSEA. V lost 7 bases, J lost 8 bases, and 22 bases lay in between. The CDR3 protein is CSGRWGSDPATQYF. For the CDR3, the DNA is TGCAGCGGGCGGTGGGGCTCAGACCCAGCTACGCAGTATTTT.

The chain links TRBV9 to TRBJ1-4; D uncertain. The germline V gene encodes CDR1 SGDLS and CDR2 YYNGEE. Trimming pared 3 bases from V and 4 bases from J, leaving 13 bases between. The CDR3 loop spans 15 amino acids. The DNA of the CDR3 is TGTGCCAGCAGCGGCTCGTGGGGTAATAATGAAAAACTGTTTTTT. Protein: CASSGSWGNNEKLFF. Based on the CDR3 plus reference TRBV9 and TRBJ1-4, the full variable domain is DSGVTQTPKHLITATGQRVTLRCSPRSGDLSVYWYQQSLDQGLQFLIQYYNGEERAKGNILERFSAQQFPDLHSELNLSSLELGDSALYFCASSGSWGNNEKLFFGSGTQLSVL.

This clonotype was observed a handful of times. The rearrangement uses TRBV20-1 and TRBJ1-1; D possibly corresponds to TRBD1 (5 bases). V was trimmed by 2 bases and J by 7 bases, leaving 14 bases between them. The CDR3 is 13 amino acids. Germline CDR1 DFQATT, CDR2 SNEGSKA (reference sequence). CDR3 region: CSARRFWGSEAFF. The CDR3, as DNA: TGCAGTGCTAGACGTTTCTGGGGGAGTGAAGCTTTCTTT.

The chain couples TRBV14 to TRBJ2-7, with 7 bases lining up with TRBD1. J gave up 0 bases and V 3 bases, and 5 bases lay outside the gene matches. The CDR3 loop spans 15 amino acids. The germline CDR1 and CDR2 sequences are SGHDN and FVKESK. In DNA form, the CDR3 reads TGTGCCAGCAGCCACAGGACAGGAAGCTCCTACGAGCAGTACTTC. Translated, it gives CASSHRTGSSYEQYF.

The V gene is TRBV4-2, the J gene TRBJ2-5; tentatively, D is TRBD2 (6 bases). Germline lookup yields CDR1 LGHNA and CDR2 YNFKEQ. V gave up 4 bases and J gave up 2 bases, with 17 bases separating them. This CDR3 has 16 residues. The CDR3: CASSPAGQQSQETQYF. The DNA of the CDR3 is TGTGCCAGCAGCCCCGCGGGGCAGCAGTCACAAGAGACCCAGTACTTC.

This rearrangement joins TRBV20-1 to TRBJ2-1, with 11 bases that match TRBD2. CDR3 length: 15 residues. Trimming removed 1 base from V and 8 bases from J; junction bases left unmatched: 7. Per germline, CDR1 DFQATT and CDR2 SNEGSKA (reference sequence). The CDR3 reads CSARVGLAGGYEQFF. The CDR3 region has the DNA TGCAGTGCTAGAGTGGGCCTAGCGGGAGGTTATGAGCAGTTCTTC.

There are a few counts of this clonotype. V gene TRBV7-3 combines with J gene TRBJ1-6; D possibly corresponds to TRBD1 (5 bases). The CDR3 spans 14 residues. Trimming left V 5 bases short and J 10 bases short, with 15 bases between. The germline CDR1 and CDR2 sequences are SGHTA and FQGTGA. CDR3 nucleotides: TGTGCCAGCAGCCCCAGCGGGGGTAAATCACCCCTCCACTTT. This translates into CASSPSGGKSPLHF.

The chain joins TRBV12-3 or TRBV12-4 to TRBJ1-2; maybe TRBD1 (6 bases). The CDR3 runs to 15 residues. V gave up 3 bases and J gave up 4 bases, with 15 bases separating them. Written as DNA, the CDR3 is TGTGCCAGCAGTTTCTTTTTAGGGGGTGGCTATGGCTACACCTTC. It translates to CASSFFLGGGYGYTF.

With regard to this clonotype: A much larger clone is a single base away; this may be a read error. This chain connects TRBV18 to TRBJ2-7; TRBD1 matches 9 bases. CDR3 size: 13 residues. V was pared by 6 bases and J by 5 bases, with 5 bases of the junction left unmatched. Germline loops: CDR1 KGHSH, CDR2 LQKENI. As DNA, the CDR3 is TGTGCCAGCTCTCAGGGACAGGGCGACGAGCAGTACTTC. This gives the protein CASSQGQGDEQYF.

The gene calls are TRBV5-1 and TRBJ2-1, with 12 bases aligning to TRBD2. From germline, CDR1 is SGHRS and CDR2 YFSETQ. J was trimmed by 8 bases and V by 0 bases; bases with no gene match: 6. The CDR3 covers 16 residues. DNA for the CDR3: TGCGCCAGCAGCTTGGGGCGGACTAGCGGGGCCCATGAGCAGTTCTTC. Amino acid sequence: CASSLGRTSGAHEQFF.

The gene calls are TRBV7-9 and TRBJ2-3, with D tentatively TRBD1 (6 bases). The CDR3 covers 14 residues. CDR1 and CDR2 (germline): SEHNR, FQNEAQ (reference sequence). The V end was cut by 1 base, the J end by 2 bases, with 7 bases between. For the CDR3, the DNA is TGTGCCAGCAGCTTAGTGGGGGCCACAGATACGCAGTATTTT. This translates into CASSLVGATDTQYF.

This clonotype was observed once. J is TRBJ2-1 and V is TRBV28; TRBD2 matches 8 bases. The germline V gene encodes CDR1 MDHEN and CDR2 SYDVKM. The junction had 10 bases not matched to a gene; V was cut back by 6 bases and J by 6 bases. The CDR3 contains 15 residues. The chain's CDR3 is CASRRSLAGSNEQFF. The CDR3 DNA reads as TGTGCCAGCAGGCGTAGTCTAGCGGGTTCCAATGAGCAGTTCTTC.

This clonotype was seen only a few times. The rearrangement joins TRBV7-2 to TRBJ1-5; a possible D gene is TRBD1 (6 bases). The length of the CDR3 is 15 residues. Trimming cost V 1 base and J 9 bases, with 16 bases left between them. CDR1 SGHTA and CDR2 FQGNSA come from the germline V gene. CDR3 sequence: CASSLGGGGLRPQHF. CDR3 nucleotides: TGTGCCAGCAGCTTAGGTGGTGGGGGGCTCAGGCCCCAGCATTTT.

This clonotype was recorded a few times. The chain uses TRBV29-1 and TRBJ2-5, with 8 bases fitting TRBD1. Germline assignment: CDR1 SQVTM and CDR2 ANQGSEA. V trimming: 4 bases; J trimming: 1 base; junction bases outside the gene matches: 2. CDR3 length: 13 amino acids. The CDR3 DNA follows: TGCAGCGTTGTCACAGGGGGCCAAGAGACCCAGTACTTC. Translated: CSVVTGGQETQYF.

The V and J genes are TRBV20-1 and TRBJ2-1; possibly TRBD2 for D (6 bases). Germline-derived CDR1 and CDR2 are DFQATT and SNEGSKA (reference sequence). CDR3 length equals 14 residues. Deletions cut 3 bases from V and 0 bases from J, with 9 bases between. CDR3 in DNA: TGCAGTGCTAGGGTAGCGGTCTCCTACAATGAGCAGTTCTTC. It specifies CSARVAVSYNEQFF.

This clonotype was counted only a few times. The chain uses TRBV4-1 and TRBJ2-7; TRBD2 agrees at 12 bases. CDR3 length: 15 residues. With 3 bases clipped from V and 5 bases from J, the junction kept 5 bases outside the gene matches. Looked up from germline, CDR1 is MGHRA and CDR2 is YSYEKL. CDR3 DNA sequence: TGCGCCAGCAGCCACGGACTAGCGGGAAGGAACGAGCAGTACTTC. It yields the protein CASSHGLAGRNEQYF.